These T cell receptor beta chains were read from a single sample in a study of T cells in Graves' hyperthyroidism and ophthalmopathy. MiXCR, run by TCRdb on the multiplex PCR reads, gives a single entry per CDR3 protein. The data contain 490,000 or so distinct CDR3 sequences, roughly 15% of them singletons. The sequenced sample consisted of blood. The origin of the receptors is a woman between 25 and 40 years old with Graves' ophthalmopathy. The CDR3 runs from the conserved cysteine through the conserved F or W. Each record gives: J gene, clone size, V gene, D gene, CDR3 protein, CDR3 DNA. D genes are given only for firm matches. Size values are once, few and many counts, or a class for expanded clones, and some rows have none.

TRBJ2-5,many,TRBV15,TRBD1,CATSRDRGQETQYF,TGTGCCACCAGCAGAGATAGGGGACAGGAGACCCAGTACTTC
TRBJ2-5,few,TRBV18,NA,CASSPPFASYGETQYF,TGTGCCAGCTCACCACCCTTCGCCTCCTATGGAGAGACCCAGTACTTC
TRBJ2-1,NA,TRBV11-2,TRBD1,CASSLDRGREQFF,TGTGCCAGCAGCCTCGACAGGGGCCGCGAGCAGTTCTTC
TRBJ2-1,many,TRBV12-3/TRBV12-4,NA,CASRAVSNEQFF,TGTGCCAGCAGGGCAGTTAGCAATGAGCAGTTCTTC
TRBJ1-1,NA,TRBV20-1,TRBD1,CSALTGTESDEAFF,TGCAGTGCTCTAACCGGGACAGAAAGTGATGAAGCTTTCTTT
TRBJ2-1,many,TRBV11-2,NA,CASTETVGGLGNEQFF,TGTGCCAGCACCGAAACGGTCGGGGGTTTGGGCAATGAGCAGTTCTTC
TRBJ2-7,many,TRBV7-2,NA,CASSPRRISYEQYF,TGTGCCAGCAGCCCAAGGCGGATTTCCTACGAGCAGTACTTC
TRBJ2-7,few,TRBV3-1,NA,CASSRGPKSYEQYF,TGTGCCAGCAGCCGCGGGCCTAAATCCTACGAGCAGTACTTC
TRBJ2-3,many,TRBV7-2,TRBD1,CASSLTGQGSDTQYF,TGTGCCAGCAGCTTAACGGGACAGGGATCAGATACGCAGTATTTT
TRBJ2-2,few,TRBV11-2,TRBD2,CASSFTSGSNTGELFF,TGTGCCAGCAGCTTTACTAGCGGGAGTAACACCGGGGAGCTGTTTTTT
TRBJ2-7,many,TRBV29-1,TRBD2,CSVVLAGGSSYEQYF,TGCAGCGTTGTTCTAGCGGGAGGAAGCTCCTACGAGCAGTACTTC
TRBJ1-5,many,TRBV30,NA,CAWSSGQPQHF,TGTGCCTGGAGTAGTGGTCAGCCCCAGCATTTT
TRBJ2-7,NA,TRBV9,NA,CASSVEGGQPYYEQYF,TGTGCCAGCAGCGTAGAAGGAGGGCAGCCCTACTACGAGCAGTACTTC
TRBJ1-5,NA,TRBV6-2/TRBV6-3,TRBD1,CARDRGHQPQHF,TGTGCCAGAGACAGGGGGCATCAGCCCCAGCATTTT
TRBJ2-5,NA,TRBV7-2,TRBD2,CASSGLAGGSTTQYF,TGTGCCAGCAGCGGACTAGCGGGAGGGTCCACTACCCAGTACTTC
TRBJ2-7,few,TRBV28,TRBD1,CASSLWTGGPYEQYF,TGTGCCAGCAGTTTATGGACAGGGGGCCCCTACGAGCAGTACTTC
TRBJ1-1,NA,TRBV19,NA,CASSLLTLRTEAFF,TGTGCCAGTAGTCTCTTAACGTTGAGGACTGAAGCTTTCTTT
TRBJ2-2,NA,TRBV24-1,NA,CATSDLTRNTGELFF,TGTGCCACCAGTGATTTAACCAGGAACACCGGGGAGCTGTTTTTT
TRBJ2-7,many,TRBV12-3/TRBV12-4,NA,CASSLSGVGDEQYF,TGTGCCAGCAGTTTGTCCGGGGTAGGAGACGAGCAGTACTTC
TRBJ2-7,NA,TRBV25-1,NA,CASSEQGMAYEQYF,TGTGCCAGCAGTGAACAGGGTATGGCCTACGAGCAGTACTTC
TRBJ1-2,many,TRBV28,TRBD1,CASSPGQGAFDYGYTF,TGTGCCAGCAGTCCGGGACAGGGGGCATTTGACTATGGCTACACCTTC
TRBJ2-7,many,TRBV9,TRBD2,CASSGTSGYYEQYF,TGTGCCAGCAGCGGGACTAGCGGCTACTACGAGCAGTACTTC
TRBJ1-6,NA,TRBV20-1,NA,CSAREGADSPLHF,TGCAGTGCTAGAGAAGGGGCGGACTCACCCCTCCACTTT
TRBJ2-7,NA,TRBV28,TRBD2,CASTEKLAGAPYEQYF,TGTGCCAGCACCGAGAAACTAGCGGGAGCCCCCTACGAGCAGTACTTC
TRBJ2-3,many,TRBV5-6,TRBD2,CASSLERLAGLSTDTQYF,TGTGCCAGCAGCTTGGAACGGCTAGCGGGACTTAGCACAGATACGCAGTATTTT
TRBJ2-1,few,TRBV7-2,NA,CASSRSSGLPNEQFF,TGTGCCAGCAGCCGTTCCTCGGGTCTGCCAAATGAGCAGTTCTTC
TRBJ2-3,NA,TRBV27,NA,CASSLGASLLGDTQYF,TGTGCCAGCAGCCTCGGGGCTAGCCTCCTAGGAGATACGCAGTATTTT
TRBJ2-7,NA,TRBV28,NA,CASSKTSVHRAYEQYF,TGTGCCAGCAGCAAGACCAGTGTCCACAGGGCCTACGAGCAGTACTTC
TRBJ2-1,many,TRBV11-2,NA,CASSSPLGQEQFF,TGTGCCAGCAGCTCCCCCCTGGGGCAGGAGCAGTTCTTC
TRBJ1-1,few,TRBV29-1,NA,CSVRQGLSTEAFF,TGCAGCGTTCGTCAGGGGCTGAGCACTGAAGCTTTCTTT
TRBJ2-3,NA,TRBV19,TRBD1,CASRQGARSTDTQYF,TGTGCCAGTAGGCAGGGGGCTAGGAGCACAGATACGCAGTATTTT
TRBJ1-6,NA,TRBV6-5,NA,CASSYGLVVGSPLHF,TGTGCCAGCAGTTACGGGCTCGTAGTCGGTTCACCCCTCCACTTT
TRBJ1-2,few,TRBV3-1,NA,CASSSRAQFYGYTF,TGTGCCAGCAGCTCCAGGGCCCAGTTCTATGGCTACACCTTC
TRBJ2-1,NA,TRBV9,TRBD2,CASSGLAGEESYNEQFF,TGTGCCAGCTCGGGACTAGCGGGAGAGGAGTCCTACAATGAGCAGTTCTTC
TRBJ2-1,NA,TRBV7-3,TRBD1,CASSSQTGVSYNEQFF,TGTGCCAGCAGCTCTCAAACAGGGGTTTCCTACAATGAGCAGTTCTTC
TRBJ2-1,many,TRBV29-1,NA,CSVEDRVSGILNEQFF,TGCAGCGTTGAAGATCGGGTTAGCGGAATACTTAATGAGCAGTTCTTC
TRBJ1-3,few,TRBV13,TRBD1,CASSPTIAGGRTSGNTIYF,TGTGCCAGCAGCCCGACAATCGCAGGGGGCCGCACCTCTGGAAACACCATATATTTT
TRBJ1-6,few,TRBV7-3,NA,CASSLLGNDSPLHF,TGTGCCAGCAGCTTATTGGGTAATGATTCACCCCTCCACTTT
TRBJ2-1,many,TRBV28,NA,CASTTNGRNNEQFF,TGTGCCAGCACTACCAACGGGCGGAACAATGAGCAGTTCTTC
TRBJ2-1,NA,TRBV9,NA,CASSVYGDEQFF,TGTGCCAGCAGCGTGTACGGAGATGAGCAGTTCTTC
TRBJ1-1,few,TRBV15,NA,CATSRDIGAEAFF,TGTGCCACCAGCAGAGATATTGGGGCTGAAGCTTTCTTT
TRBJ1-5,NA,TRBV5-6,NA,CASSTTGYNQPQHF,TGTGCCAGCAGCACGACAGGATACAATCAGCCCCAGCATTTT
TRBJ2-2,NA,TRBV7-9,NA,CASSPGPSANTGELFF,TGTGCCAGCAGCCCAGGACCGAGCGCGAACACCGGGGAGCTGTTTTTT
TRBJ2-1,many,TRBV19,NA,CASSMDSHNEQFF,TGTGCCAGTAGTATGGACAGTCACAATGAGCAGTTCTTC
TRBJ2-7,many,TRBV20-1,NA,CSARGVKGGPHEQYF,TGCAGTGCTAGAGGGGTTAAAGGAGGTCCACACGAGCAGTACTTC
TRBJ2-2,NA,TRBV7-9,TRBD1,CASSPGTDLTGELFF,TGTGCCAGCAGCCCCGGGACAGATCTCACCGGGGAGCTGTTTTTT
TRBJ2-7,NA,TRBV12-3/TRBV12-4,TRBD1,CASSVSGTDVYEQYF,TGTGCCAGCAGCGTCTCCGGGACAGACGTCTACGAGCAGTACTTC
TRBJ2-2,few,TRBV30,NA,CAWRGVTGELFF,TGTGCCTGGCGAGGGGTAACCGGGGAGCTGTTTTTT
TRBJ2-5,few,TRBV27,TRBD2,CASSSFSGRARETQYF,TGTGCCAGCAGTTCTTTTAGCGGGAGGGCCCGAGAGACCCAGTACTTC
TRBJ2-1,many,TRBV20-1,TRBD2,CSARTFRLGTSGRNDYNEQFF,TGCAGTGCTAGAACGTTCCGGTTAGGGACTAGCGGGAGGAATGACTACAATGAGCAGTTCTTC